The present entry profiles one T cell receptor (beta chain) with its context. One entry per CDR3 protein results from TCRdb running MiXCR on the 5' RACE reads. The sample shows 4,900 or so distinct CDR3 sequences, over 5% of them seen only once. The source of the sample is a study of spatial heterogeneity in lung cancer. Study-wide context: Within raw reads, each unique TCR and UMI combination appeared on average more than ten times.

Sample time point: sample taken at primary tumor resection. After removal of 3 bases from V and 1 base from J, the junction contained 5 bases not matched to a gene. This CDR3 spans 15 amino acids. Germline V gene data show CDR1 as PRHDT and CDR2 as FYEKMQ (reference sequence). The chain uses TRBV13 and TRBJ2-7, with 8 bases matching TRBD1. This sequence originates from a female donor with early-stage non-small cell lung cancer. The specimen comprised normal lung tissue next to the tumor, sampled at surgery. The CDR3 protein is CASSFKGTGSYEQYF. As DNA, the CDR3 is TGTGCCAGCAGCTTCAAAGGGACAGGATCCTACGAGCAGTACTTC.